This TCR beta chain was sequenced during a study of radiotherapy plus CTLA-4 blockade in lung cancer. Study-level background: Patients showed objective responses in about 20% of cases, and disease control was achieved by under 35%. General study points: Once radiotherapy plus ipilimumab had been given, TCR clones derived from tumor expanded in blood.

Worth noting for this clone: Antigen unknown.

Repertoires were generated with immunoSEQ multiplex PCR, while TCRdb's copy carries only in-frame clones and drops some. Of about 49,000 clones in the sample, approximately 76% were seen once. Enrolled patients, whose metastatic non-small-cell lung cancer was chemo-refractory, received focal radiation plus CTLA-4 blockade with ipilimumab. Germline CDR1 and CDR2: MNHEY and SVGAGI. This CDR3 spans 14 amino acids. Trimming stripped 7 bases from V and 4 bases from J, with 16 bases between. V usage is TRBV6-5 and J usage is TRBJ1-2; maybe TRBD1 (5 bases). The material sequenced was peripheral blood, taken from a patient treated with radiotherapy plus ipilimumab. The sequence derives from a human donor with non-small cell lung cancer who had stable disease on radiotherapy plus ipilimumab. The CDR3: CASNPNTGGYGYTF. The CDR3 DNA sequence: TGTGCCAGCAACCCTAATACAGGCGGCTATGGCTACACCTTC.